These 27 T cell receptor beta chains were sequenced from one sample in a study of T cells in Graves' hyperthyroidism and ophthalmopathy. RNA transcripts served as the template for amplifying TCR beta CDR3 regions. Carried out on the TCR CDR3, a first-round RT-PCR used the HTBI primer set. TCRdb analysed the multiplex PCR reads with MiXCR anew, one entry per CDR3 protein. Among about 500,000 distinct CDR3 sequences listed, about 16% were seen once. The specimen sequenced was blood. Receptors were obtained from a woman aged 30 to 39 with Graves' ophthalmopathy.

This rearrangement joins TRBV19 to TRBJ1-1; D gene uncertain. The germline V gene encodes CDR1 LNHDA and CDR2 SQIVND (reference sequence). The CDR3 extends over 14 amino acids. With 3 bases removed from V and 6 bases from J, the gap between germline ends came to 14 bases. The CDR3 coding sequence is TGTGCCAGTAGTATGTTCGGGGATCTCTCTGAAGCTTTCTTT. Its protein is CASSMFGDLSEAFF.

Many counts were recorded for this clonotype. J is TRBJ2-7 and V is TRBV20-1; TRBD2 agrees at 9 bases. The CDR3 loop spans 15 amino acids. Trimming removed 5 bases from V and 4 bases from J; junction bases left unmatched: 12. CDR1 and CDR2 (germline): DFQATT, SNEGSKA (reference sequence). The CDR3 DNA reads as TGCAGTGCTCCCTATAGCGGGAGCCCGACTTACGAGCAGTACTTC. Protein product: CSAPYSGSPTYEQYF.

This clonotype came up a few times. At one end the junction does not follow the germline gene, possibly because of a read error. This rearrangement joins TRBV12-3 or TRBV12-4 to TRBJ2-7; 7 nucleotides match TRBD2. This CDR3 is built from 14 residues. CDR3 protein: CASSGDYPSDEQYF. CDR3 DNA sequence: TGTGCCAGCAGTGGGGACTACCCCTCCGACGAGCAGTACTTC.

This clonotype was picked up many times. CDR3 DNA: TGTGCCAGCAGTTTGGGCGGCCCCGGGTGCAATGAGCAGTTCTTC. Protein sequence: CASSLGGPGCNEQFF. This chain connects TRBV28 to TRBJ2-1, with D hard to call. Germline CDR1 and CDR2: MDHEN and SYDVKM. The V gene lost 3 bases and the J gene lost 6 bases, with 15 bases spanning the gap. The CDR3 sequence is 15 residues long.

This clonotype was recorded many times. The chain combines TRBV7-6 with TRBJ2-3, with D uncertain. This CDR3 has 15 residues. V was clipped by 1 base and J by 2 bases, with 10 bases between them. Germline values: CDR1 SGHVS, CDR2 FNYEAQ. For the CDR3, the DNA is TGTGCCAGCAGCTTAGATGGGGTTTACACAGATACGCAGTATTTT. Protein: CASSLDGVYTDTQYF.

This clonotype was recorded at least ten times. J is TRBJ2-1 and V is TRBV20-1, with TRBD2 matching 10 bases. V shed 3 bases, J shed 0 bases, and the junction held 2 bases outside the gene matches. The CDR3 totals 15 residues. Germline V CDR1 and CDR2: DFQATT, SNEGSKA (reference sequence). The CDR3 loop reads CSASGLAVSYNEQFF. The CDR3 coding sequence is TGCAGTGCTAGTGGACTAGCGGTCTCCTACAATGAGCAGTTCTTC.

This clonotype has a count of ten or more. V gene TRBV7-2 combines with J gene TRBJ2-3, with TRBD2 matching 10 bases. V lost 2 bases to trimming and J lost 2 bases; unmatched junction nucleotides: 16. Germline CDR1 and CDR2: SGHTA and FQGNSA. The CDR3 totals 20 residues. The DNA for the CDR3 is TGTGCCAGCAGCTTACGTCCTAGCGGGAGTGGGAAGTCTCACACAGATACGCAGTATTTT. This translates into CASSLRPSGSGKSHTDTQYF.

This clonotype was seen many times. The chain links TRBV12-3 or TRBV12-4 to TRBJ1-2, with D unresolved. V shed 3 bases and J shed 6 bases, with 11 bases lying between them. This CDR3 has 13 residues. CDR3 sequence reads: CASSFGGYNGYTF. CDR3 nucleotides: TGTGCCAGCAGTTTCGGAGGGTATAATGGCTACACCTTC.

This clonotype was counted many times. The chain combines TRBV5-1 with TRBJ2-3, with D perhaps matching TRBD2 (5 bases). CDR3 length equals 15 residues. Trimming removed 1 base at V and 3 bases at J, with 12 bases between. CDR1 is SGHRS and CDR2 is YFSETQ in the germline V gene. The CDR3: CASSLQSGATDTQYF. The CDR3 coding sequence is TGCGCCAGCAGCTTGCAAAGCGGAGCAACAGATACGCAGTATTTT.

A few counts support this clonotype. In DNA form, the CDR3 reads TGCGCCAGCAGCCAAGATAGACAGATGAACACTGAAGCTTTCTTT. Translating it yields CASSQDRQMNTEAFF. V and J are TRBV4-3 and TRBJ1-1, with D possibly being TRBD1 (5 bases). There are 15 residues in the CDR3. Looked up from germline, CDR1 is LGHNA and CDR2 is YSLEER. Deletions cut 0 bases from V and 0 bases from J, with 8 bases between.

This clonotype has a handful of counts. The V and J genes are TRBV7-8 and TRBJ1-4, with 7 bases matching TRBD1. This CDR3 is 13 amino acids long. CDR1 is SGHVS, CDR2 FQNEAQ, per germline. V shed 5 bases, J shed 7 bases, and the junction held 4 bases outside the gene matches. CDR3 region: CASSRTGVEKLFF. The CDR3, as DNA: TGTGCCAGCAGCCGTACAGGGGTTGAAAAACTGTTTTTT.

This clonotype was observed at least ten times. The J gene is TRBJ2-7, the V gene TRBV3-1; perhaps TRBD2 as D (6 bases). V shed 4 bases and J shed 0 bases, with 13 bases lying between them. Germline CDR1 and CDR2: LGHDT and YNNKEL (reference sequence). The CDR3 length is 15 residues. CDR3 protein: CASSLRGGRSYEQYF. CDR3 nucleotide sequence: TGTGCCAGCAGCCTGAGGGGAGGACGCTCCTACGAGCAGTACTTC.

This clonotype has at least ten counts. This sequence joins TRBV18 and TRBJ1-5; D gene ambiguous. The CDR3 runs to 13 residues. The germline gives CDR1 KGHSH, CDR2 LQKENI. Trimming removed 6 bases at V and 4 bases at J, with 10 bases between. In nucleotides, the CDR3 is TGTGCCAGCTCCCCGGACGGAAATCAGCCCCAGCATTTT. Residues: CASSPDGNQPQHF.

This clonotype was counted a few times. The rearrangement uses TRBV5-1 and TRBJ2-3; D is perhaps TRBD2 (5 bases). Trimming took off 1 base at V and 6 bases at J, with 9 bases between the two ends. Germline V gene lookup returns CDR1 SGHRS and CDR2 YFSETQ. The CDR3 has 13 amino acids. CDR3 loop: CASSLYPGDTQYF. Written as DNA, the CDR3 is TGCGCCAGCAGCTTGTATCCGGGGGATACGCAGTATTTT.

This clonotype was counted many times. The genes are TRBV9 and TRBJ2-1, with a tentative D call TRBD1 (6 bases). Germline V gives CDR1 SGDLS, CDR2 YYNGEE. This CDR3 has 13 residues. V lost 1 base and J 6 bases, leaving 8 bases between the germline ends. The DNA for the CDR3 is TGTGCCAGCAGCGTACTGGACAGCAATGAGCAGTTCTTC. It yields the protein CASSVLDSNEQFF.

This clonotype showed up many times. J is TRBJ2-7 and V is TRBV6-2 or TRBV6-3; 8 bases map to TRBD1. The CDR3 totals 13 residues. V was clipped by 6 bases and J by 5 bases; unmatched bases: 6. Germline values: CDR1 MNHEY, CDR2 SVGEGT. In nucleotides, the CDR3 is TGTGCCAGCAGAGGACAGGGTCGCGACGAGCAGTACTTC. This codes for CASRGQGRDEQYF.

This sequence joins TRBV19 and TRBJ2-1; 9 bases agree with TRBD2. The CDR3 is made up of 15 amino acids. Trimming at V came to 8 bases and at J to 7 bases, leaving 12 bases not matched to a gene. Germline CDR1 and CDR2: LNHDA and SQIVND (reference sequence). The CDR3 protein is CASGLLAGSANEQFF. In nucleotides, the CDR3 is TGTGCCAGTGGTCTCCTAGCGGGAAGTGCGAATGAGCAGTTCTTC.

This clonotype turned up a few times. The V gene is TRBV4-1, the J gene TRBJ1-2; D might be TRBD1 (6 bases). Germline lookup yields CDR1 MGHRA and CDR2 YSYEKL. Trimming took off 3 bases at V and 2 bases at J, with 13 bases between the two ends. The CDR3 covers 15 residues. The DNA for the CDR3 is TGCGCCAGCAGCCATTTGGACAGAGACAACTATGGCTACACCTTC. Translated, it gives CASSHLDRDNYGYTF.

This clonotype was counted only a few times. The genes are TRBV6-2 or TRBV6-3 and TRBJ2-3; 8 bases match TRBD2. With 0 bases clipped from V and 6 bases from J, the junction kept 5 bases outside the gene matches. Germline CDR1 and CDR2: MNHEY and SVGEGT. The CDR3 has 15 amino acids. CDR3 region: CASSYSLPGGDTQYF. Here the CDR3 DNA reads TGTGCCAGCAGTTACTCGTTGCCGGGAGGGGATACGCAGTATTTT.

The chain recombines TRBV27 with TRBJ1-1; 9 bases line up with TRBD1. The CDR3 is 15 amino acids. The germline V gene encodes CDR1 MNHEY and CDR2 SMNVEV (reference sequence). Trimming cost V 7 bases and J 4 bases; bases outside gene matches: 10. CDR3 sequence: CASMIDRGTSTEAFF. Here the CDR3 DNA reads TGTGCCAGCATGATAGACAGGGGGACGAGCACTGAAGCTTTCTTT.

This clonotype was found many times. This rearrangement joins TRBV12-5 to TRBJ2-1, with TRBD2 as a possible D gene (5 bases). V lost 6 bases, J lost 6 bases, and 21 bases lay in between. Germline V gene sequence: CDR1 LGHNT, CDR2 FRNRAP. This CDR3 comprises 16 residues. The CDR3 coding sequence is TGTGCTAGTGGATCTCGAGAGAGAGGGCCCTCCAATGAGCAGTTCTTC. This gives the protein CASGSRERGPSNEQFF. Using reference TRBV12-5 and TRBJ2-1 for the parts outside the CDR3, the full variable domain is DARVTQTPRHKVTEMGQEVTMRCQPILGHNTVFWYRQTMMQGLELLAYFRNRAPLDDSGMPKDRFSAEMPDATLATLKIQPSEPRDSAVYFCASGSRERGPSNEQFFGPGTRLTVL.

The chain recombines TRBV4-1 with TRBJ1-3; 7 nucleotides agree with TRBD1. With V trimmed by 1 base and J by 3 bases, 9 bases remained unmatched. Looked up from germline, CDR1 is MGHRA and CDR2 is YSYEKL. This CDR3 is 17 amino acids long. CDR3 DNA: TGCGCCAGCAGCCAAGGCCCGCAGGGGGAGCTTGGAAACACCATATATTTT. It codes for CASSQGPQGELGNTIYF.

This clonotype was observed a handful of times. The chain combines TRBV5-4 with TRBJ2-7, with D unresolved. Trimming shortened V by 2 bases and J by 5 bases, and 5 bases separated the two germline ends. CDR3 size: 11 residues. The germline gives CDR1 SGHNT, CDR2 YYREEE (reference sequence). The CDR3 DNA reads TGTGCCAGCAGCTTTTCGAACGAGCAGTACTTC. This gives the protein CASSFSNEQYF.

The gene calls are TRBV28 and TRBJ2-2, with a possible D match to TRBD2 (6 bases). CDR3 length: 13 amino acids. The germline V gene encodes CDR1 MDHEN and CDR2 SYDVKM. Trimming cost V 2 bases and J 5 bases, with 6 bases left between them. CDR3 in amino acids: CASSLRETGELFF. CDR3 coding DNA: TGTGCCAGCAGTTTACGGGAGACCGGGGAGCTGTTTTTT. Looking up the rest from reference TRBV28 and TRBJ2-2 gives the full variable domain: DVKVTQSSRYLVKRTGEKVFLECVQDMDHENMFWYRQDPGLGLRLIYFSYDVKMKEKGDIPEGYSVSREKKERFSLILESASTNQTSMYLCASSLRETGELFFGEGSRLTVL.

In its sample, this clonotype was seen a few times. This chain uses TRBV5-8 with TRBJ2-7; D is ambiguous. Trimming shortened V by 6 bases and J by 2 bases, and 12 bases separated the two germline ends. The CDR3 consists of 13 residues. CDR1 is SGHTS, CDR2 YDEGEE, per germline. CDR3 loop: CASNPVPAYEQYF. In nucleotides, the CDR3 is TGTGCCAGCAATCCAGTACCGGCCTACGAGCAGTACTTC.

About this clonotype itself: One junction end does not reproduce the germline sequence, and a read error may be involved. The rearrangement links TRBV6-2 or TRBV6-3 to TRBJ2-3, with 8 bases matching TRBD2. Germline loops: CDR1 MNHEY, CDR2 SVGEGT. CDR3 size: 15 residues. The CDR3 DNA follows: TGTACCAGCAGCCTTACTAGCGGAGACACAGATACGCAGTATTTT. It specifies CTSSLTSGDTDTQYF.

Worth noting for this clonotype: A much larger clone differs from this one at a single base, so this may be a read error. The V call is TRBV2, the J call TRBJ2-7; D gene uncertain. The V gene's germline CDR1 is SNHLY and CDR2 FYNNEI. The CDR3 runs to 11 residues. V was pared by 6 bases and J by 5 bases, with 8 bases between. CDR3 bases: TGTGCCAGCAGGGGGTGGCACGAGCAGTACTTC. Protein product: CASRGWHEQYF.